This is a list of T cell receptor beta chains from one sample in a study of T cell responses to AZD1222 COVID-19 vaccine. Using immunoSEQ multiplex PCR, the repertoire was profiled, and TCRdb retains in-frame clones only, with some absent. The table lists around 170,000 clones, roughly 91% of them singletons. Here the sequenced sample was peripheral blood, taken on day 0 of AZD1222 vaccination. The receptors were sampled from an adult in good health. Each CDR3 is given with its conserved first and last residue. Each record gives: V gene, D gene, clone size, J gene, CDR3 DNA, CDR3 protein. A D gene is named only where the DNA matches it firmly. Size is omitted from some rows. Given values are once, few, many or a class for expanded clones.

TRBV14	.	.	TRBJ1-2	TGTGCCAGCAGCCCCTCCGGAGGGGGTGGCTACACCTTC	CASSPSGGGGYTF
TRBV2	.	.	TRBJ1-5	TGTGCCAGCAGTGAACGGGCAGTGAATCAGCCCCAGCATTTT	CASSERAVNQPQHF
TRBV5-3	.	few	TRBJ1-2	TGTGCCAGAAGCGCTATACATGGAGGCTATGGCTACACCTTC	CARSAIHGGYGYTF
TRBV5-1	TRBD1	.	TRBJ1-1	TGCGCCAGTAGGACAGGACCCTCGAACACTGAAGCTTTCTTT	CASRTGPSNTEAFF
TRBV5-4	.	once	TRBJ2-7	TGTGCCAGCAGCTTGGAAAGGGCTGGCGAGCAGTACTTC	CASSLERAGEQYF
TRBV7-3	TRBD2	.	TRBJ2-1	TGTGCCAGCAGCCTCGACCCAGGACTAGCGGGATCAAATGAGCAGTTCTTC	CASSLDPGLAGSNEQFF
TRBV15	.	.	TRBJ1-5	TGTGCCACCAGCCCTCAAGAAGTGGGTTTAGGAGAGCCCCAGCATTTT	CATSPQEVGLGEPQHF
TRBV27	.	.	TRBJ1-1	TGTGCCAGCAGTTTAGGACAGTCTGAAGCTTTCTTT	CASSLGQSEAFF
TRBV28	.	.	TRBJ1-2	TGTGCCAGCAGACAGGCCTCTAACTATGGCTACACCTTC	CASRQASNYGYTF
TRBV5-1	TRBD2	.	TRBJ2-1	TGCGCCAGCAGCTTGGCCGGGAGGGGGAATGAGCAGTTCTTC	CASSLAGRGNEQFF
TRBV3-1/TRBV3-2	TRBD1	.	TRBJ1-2	TGTGCCAGCAGCTACAGGGGTGACTATGGCTACACCTTC	CASSYRGDYGYTF
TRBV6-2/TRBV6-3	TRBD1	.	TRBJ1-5	TGTGCCAGCAGCCAGGACAGGGGGCGCGAGGTCTACAATCAGCCCCAGCATTTT	CASSQDRGREVYNQPQHF
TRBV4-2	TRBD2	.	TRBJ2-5	TGTGCCAGCAGCCAAGATCTTCGGTCGGGCGGGAGTGGGGGAGAGACCCAGTACTTC	CASSQDLRSGGSGGETQYF
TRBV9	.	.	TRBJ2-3	TGTGCCAGCAGCGTAGATGGGAGCTCGGGGACAGATACGCAGTATTTT	CASSVDGSSGTDTQYF
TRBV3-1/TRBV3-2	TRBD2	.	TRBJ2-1	TGTGCCAGCAGCCAAGACCTAGCGGGAGAAGAGCAGTTCTTC	CASSQDLAGEEQFF
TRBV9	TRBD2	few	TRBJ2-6	TGTGCCAGCAGTTCGGGGGGTTTAGCTGGGGCCAACGTCCTGACTTTC	CASSSGGLAGANVLTF
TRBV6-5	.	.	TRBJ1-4	TGTGCCGGGGCACAGAGTCGGCGTGAAAAACTGTTTTTT	CAGAQSRREKLFF
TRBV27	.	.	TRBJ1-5	TGTGCCAGCAGTTTCCTTCAGGGCAATCAGCCCCAGCATTTT	CASSFLQGNQPQHF
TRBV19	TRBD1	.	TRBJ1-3	TGTGCCAGTAGTAGCCACCCCAAGACAGGGACTGGAAACACCATATATTTT	CASSSHPKTGTGNTIYF
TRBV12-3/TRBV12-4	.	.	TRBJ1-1	TGTGCCAGCAGTTTGCGGCGGGCTTTCTTT	CASSLRRAFF